This record looks at one T cell receptor beta chain sequence and its context. Its antigen is not identified. This sample is drawn from a study of shared clonotypes between healthy human individuals. Assay execution took place at the deep level. Only in-frame clones appear in the TCRdb table, and some are missing; sequencing was by immunoSEQ multiplex PCR. Here the sample spans 2.3 million or so clones, 80% to 95% being singletons. V shed 0 bases and J 4 bases; nucleotides not matched to a gene: 9. Germline V gene sequence: CDR1 KGHSH, CDR2 LQKENI. The CDR3 is 17 amino acids. General study points: In general, naive subsets displayed greater estimated richness than memory subsets did.

What was sequenced was naive CD4+ T cells from PBMCs. Subset of the sample: CD45RA+ positively selected. This clonotype was sampled from a man younger than 35 in good health. Some clones in this sample may be carry-over from other donors' samples. The rearrangement links TRBV18 to TRBJ2-5; the match to TRBD1 covers 9 bases. The CDR3 coding sequence is TGTGCCAGCTCACCACCGAATCCGACAGGGGGAAGAGAGACCCAGTACTTC. This encodes CASSPPNPTGGRETQYF.